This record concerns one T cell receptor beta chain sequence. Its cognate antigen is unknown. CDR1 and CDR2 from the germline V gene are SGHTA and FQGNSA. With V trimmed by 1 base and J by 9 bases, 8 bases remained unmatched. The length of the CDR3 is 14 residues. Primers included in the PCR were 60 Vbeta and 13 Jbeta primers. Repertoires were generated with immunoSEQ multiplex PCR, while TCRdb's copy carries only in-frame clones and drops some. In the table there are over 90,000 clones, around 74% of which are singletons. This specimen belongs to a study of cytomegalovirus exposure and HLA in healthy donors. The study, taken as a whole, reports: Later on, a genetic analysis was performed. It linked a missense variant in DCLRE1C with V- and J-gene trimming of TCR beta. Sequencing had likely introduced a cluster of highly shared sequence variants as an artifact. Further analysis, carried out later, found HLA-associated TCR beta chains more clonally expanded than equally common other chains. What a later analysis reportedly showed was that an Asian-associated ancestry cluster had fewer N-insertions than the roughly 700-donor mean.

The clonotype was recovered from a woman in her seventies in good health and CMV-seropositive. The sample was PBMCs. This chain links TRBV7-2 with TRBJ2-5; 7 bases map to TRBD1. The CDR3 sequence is CASSLVGPQGAQYF. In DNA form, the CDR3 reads TGTGCCAGCAGCTTAGTGGGACCCCAGGGGGCCCAGTACTTC.